This T cell receptor (beta chain) emerged from a study of T cells in Graves' hyperthyroidism and ophthalmopathy. Trimming cost V 4 bases and J 0 bases, with 15 bases left between them. CDR1 is KGHDR and CDR2 is SFDVKD in the germline V gene. The CDR3 extends over 17 amino acids. The source material, RNA transcripts, was used to amplify TCR beta CDR3 regions. Carried out on the TCR CDR3, a first-round RT-PCR used the HTBI primer set. TCRdb re-called the multiplex PCR reads with MiXCR, one entry per CDR3 protein. The table records 450,000 to 650,000 distinct CDR3 sequences, about a fifth of them present only once.

The sample was blood. The chain uses TRBV24-1 and TRBJ2-4; perhaps TRBD1 as D (6 bases). This sequence was found in a man aged 18 to 29 with Graves' hyperthyroidism. The CDR3 is CATSESQGPLAKNIQYF. The CDR3, as DNA: TGTGCCACCAGTGAGTCACAGGGACCTCTAGCCAAAAACATTCAGTACTTC.